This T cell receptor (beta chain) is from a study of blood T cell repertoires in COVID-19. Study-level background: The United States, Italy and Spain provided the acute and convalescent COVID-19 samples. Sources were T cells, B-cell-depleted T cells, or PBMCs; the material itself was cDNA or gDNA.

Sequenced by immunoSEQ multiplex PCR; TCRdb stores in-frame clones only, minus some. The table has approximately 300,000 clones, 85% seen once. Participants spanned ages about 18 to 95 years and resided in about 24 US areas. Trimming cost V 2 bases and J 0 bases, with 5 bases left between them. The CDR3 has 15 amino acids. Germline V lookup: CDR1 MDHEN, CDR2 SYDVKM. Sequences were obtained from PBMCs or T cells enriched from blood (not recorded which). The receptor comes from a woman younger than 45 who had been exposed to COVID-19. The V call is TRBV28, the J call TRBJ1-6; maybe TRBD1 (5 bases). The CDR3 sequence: CASSLTGSYNSPLHF. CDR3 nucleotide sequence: TGTGCCAGCAGTTTAACAGGCTCCTATAATTCACCCCTCCACTTT.